The sequence of this T cell receptor (beta chain) was determined in a study of blood T cell repertoires in COVID-19. Study context: Samples taken during acute and convalescent COVID-19 were collected in the United States, Italy and Spain. Nucleic acid was either cDNA or gDNA, and it came from T cells, B-cell-depleted T cells, or PBMCs.

This clone was counted at least ten times. The CDR3 consists of 23 residues. In the study's own analysis: Reference gene primer amplification yielded estimated nucleated cell counts. Libraries were prepared by immunoSEQ multiplex PCR; TCRdb keeps only in-frame clonotypes and omits some of them. The DNA gave D and trimming, while V, J and clone size come from that table. Among 250,000 to 350,000 clones, approximately 86% were seen once, and the ten largest hold over 2%. The clonotype comes from a woman between 45 and 60 years old who had recovered from COVID-19. The sample consisted of peripheral blood. The chain is built from TRBV21-1 and TRBJ2-3; the table's D gene call, TRBD2, was not cross checked with the DNA. TRBV21-1 is labeled a pseudogene. CDR3 in amino acids: CASSNLLQIKRVASGGFTDTQYF. Written as DNA, the CDR3 is TGTGCCAGCAGCAACTTGCTCCAAATAAAGAGGGTTGCGAGCGGGGGGTTCACAGATACGCAGTATTTT.